Following are 5 T cell receptor beta chains from one sample sequenced in a study of T cells after yellow fever vaccination. TCRdb passed the 5' RACE reads through MiXCR, listing each CDR3 protein once. Among around 350,000 distinct CDR3 sequences, 11% were seen once, and the ten largest hold around 18%. The source material was PBMCs, sampled on the day of the first yellow fever vaccination. These receptors were obtained from a man aged 18 to 30 who received the YFV17D yellow fever vaccine.

This clonotype was counted between two and nine times. This CDR3 reads CASRSRNQPQHF. The CDR3 coding sequence is TGTGCCAGCAGATCCAGAAATCAGCCCCAGCATTTT. This chain uses TRBV28 with TRBJ1-5, with D uncertain. The V gene's germline CDR1 is MDHEN and CDR2 SYDVKM. The CDR3 is made up of 12 amino acids. V lost 6 bases, J lost 4 bases, and 7 bases lay in between.

The chain joins TRBV6-5 to TRBJ2-3, with unresolved D. CDR1 MNHEY and CDR2 SVGAGI come from the germline V gene. The V gene lost 1 base and the J gene lost 2 bases, with 7 bases spanning the gap. This CDR3 spans 14 amino acids. The CDR3 spells CASSYLVTTDTQYF. The CDR3 coding sequence is TGTGCCAGCAGTTACTTGGTGACCACAGATACGCAGTATTTT.

This clonotype was detected only a few times. V and J are TRBV20-1 and TRBJ2-2, with D possibly TRBD1 on 6 matching bases. The CDR3 extends over 14 amino acids. Germline assignment: CDR1 DFQATT and CDR2 SNEGSKA (reference sequence). V lost 6 bases and J 5 bases, leaving 16 bases between the germline ends. The CDR3 reads CSASRGAWTGELFF. CDR3 DNA: TGCAGTGCAAGCAGGGGAGCGTGGACCGGGGAGCTGTTTTTT.

This clonotype was seen a few times. The rearrangement uses TRBV30 and TRBJ1-4; 7 bases are a match to TRBD1. The CDR3 is made up of 13 amino acids. Germline CDR1 GTSNPN, CDR2 SVGIG (reference sequence). V lost 5 bases, J lost 8 bases, and 8 bases stayed unmatched. CDR3 sequence (DNA): TGTGCCTGGGACAGACAGGGAGGCGAAAAACTGTTTTTT. This codes for CAWDRQGGEKLFF.

This clonotype turned up a few times. The CDR3 nucleotides read TGTGCCAGCAGCGGGCATCCAGGTTACGGCACAGATACGCAGTATTTT. This translates into CASSGHPGYGTDTQYF. The rearrangement uses TRBV9 and TRBJ2-3; D remains unclear. Trimming shortened V by 3 bases and J by 1 base, and 15 bases separated the two germline ends. This CDR3 is built from 16 residues. Germline assignment: CDR1 SGDLS and CDR2 YYNGEE. The whole variable domain, remainder taken from reference TRBV9 and TRBJ2-3, is DSGVTQTPKHLITATGQRVTLRCSPRSGDLSVYWYQQSLDQGLQFLIQYYNGEERAKGNILERFSAQQFPDLHSELNLSSLELGDSALYFCASSGHPGYGTDTQYFGPGTRLTVL.